The 14 T cell receptor beta chains given below trace back to one sample, sequenced in a study of shared clonotypes between healthy human individuals. Sequencing was performed with immunoSEQ multiplex PCR; in TCRdb, only in-frame clones are kept and a portion is missing. The table shows around 1,000,000 clones, with roughly 80% occurring only once. The sample consisted of memory CD4+ T cells from PBMCs. The subset was: CD45RA-negative fraction. The receptors were gathered from a young man in good health. Some clones in this sample may be carry-over from other donors' samples.

The chain employs TRBV13 and TRBJ2-7, with a possible D match to TRBD1 (5 bases). Trimming shortened V by 6 bases and J by 3 bases, and 18 bases separated the two germline ends. Looked up from germline, CDR1 is PRHDT and CDR2 is FYEKMQ (reference sequence). This CDR3 is 15 amino acids long. CDR3 DNA: TGTGCCAGCAGTTTACAGGTGGGTTCGGGCTACGAGCAGTACTTC. Translating gives CASSLQVGSGYEQYF.

CDR3 in amino acids: CASSLNWVNHQPQHF. CDR3 DNA sequence: TGTGCCAGCAGTTTAAACTGGGTTAACCATCAGCCCCAGCATTTT. The V and J genes are TRBV27 and TRBJ1-5; D is ambiguous. V was trimmed by 2 bases and J by 5 bases, leaving 13 bases between them. The V gene's germline CDR1 is MNHEY and CDR2 SMNVEV (reference sequence). The CDR3 length is 15 residues.

This chain links TRBV7-6 with TRBJ2-7; 8 bases line up with TRBD2. Trimming removed 2 bases from V and 6 bases from J; junction bases left unmatched: 6. This CDR3 region has 14 residues. In germline, CDR1 is SGHVS, CDR2 FNYEAQ. The CDR3 nucleotides are TGTGCCAGCAGCTTAAGCGGGAGCCTCACCGAGCAGTACTTC. This codes for CASSLSGSLTEQYF.

This clone was observed a few times. Other DNA sequences in the sample encode the same CDR3. This chain connects TRBV19 to TRBJ2-3; D is perhaps TRBD1 or TRBD2 (5 bases each). Trimming shortened V by 3 bases and J by 2 bases, and 9 bases separated the two germline ends. Germline V CDR1 and CDR2: LNHDA, SQIVND (reference sequence). This CDR3 has 14 residues. The DNA of the CDR3 is TGTGCCAGTAGTATTCGGGACCTCACAGATACGCAGTATTTT. It translates to CASSIRDLTDTQYF.

The chain carries TRBV2 and TRBJ2-7; TRBD2 aligns across 11 bases. There are 15 residues in the CDR3. J lost 3 bases, V lost 6 bases, and 7 bases had no gene match. Germline V gene sequence: CDR1 SNHLY, CDR2 FYNNEI. The CDR3 nucleotides read TGTGCCAGCAGCGAACTAGCGGGAGTTGGCTACGAGCAGTACTTC. This codes for CASSELAGVGYEQYF.

V gene TRBV5-1 combines with J gene TRBJ2-4; 14 bases are a match to TRBD2. The germline V gene has CDR1 SGHRS and CDR2 YFSETQ. This CDR3 contains 15 residues. Trimming removed 3 bases from V and 8 bases from J; junction bases left unmatched: 4. In nucleotides, the CDR3 is TGCGCCAGCAGCTGGGGACTAGCGGGAGACCACATTCAGTACTTC. This codes for CASSWGLAGDHIQYF. The variable domain in full, with the rest retrieved from reference TRBV5-1 and TRBJ2-4, is KAGVTQTPRYLIKTRGQQVTLSCSPISGHRSVSWYQQTPGQGLQFLFEYFSETQRNKGNFPGRFSGRQFSNSRSEMNVSTLELGDSALYLCASSWGLAGDHIQYFGAGTRLSVL.

The chain carries TRBV12-5 and TRBJ2-3, with D unclear. Deletions cut 6 bases from V and 2 bases from J, with 9 bases between. Germline CDR1 LGHNT, CDR2 FRNRAP. The CDR3 has 13 amino acids. The CDR3 reads CASGSPVTDTQYF. CDR3 nucleotide sequence: TGTGCTAGTGGCTCTCCAGTCACAGATACGCAGTATTTT.

The chain uses TRBV7-3 and TRBJ1-5, with D possibly being TRBD1 (6 bases). Trimming left V 6 bases short and J 6 bases short, with 12 bases between. Germline V lookup: CDR1 SGHTA, CDR2 FQGTGA. This CDR3 is 13 amino acids long. In DNA, the CDR3 is TGTGCCAGCAGTACAGGGAGGGGTCAGCCCCAGCATTTT. This translates into CASSTGRGQPQHF.

The chain carries TRBV28 and TRBJ1-2, with D hard to call. CDR1 and CDR2 (germline): MDHEN, SYDVKM. The V and J ends lost 7 bases and 1 base respectively, with 16 bases between them. This CDR3 spans 15 amino acids. DNA of the CDR3: TGTGCCAGCACCACCCGGAGGGATCTTAACTATGGCTACACCTTC. It codes for CASTTRRDLNYGYTF.

The V call is TRBV7-6, the J call TRBJ2-3, with D possibly being TRBD2 (5 bases). The germline CDR1 and CDR2 sequences are SGHVS and FNYEAQ. The CDR3 is 15 amino acids. The ends were cut back, 5 bases at V and 1 base at J, with 13 bases in the middle. CDR3 DNA sequence: TGTGCCAGCAGCCTTGATAGGACTCGCACAGATACGCAGTATTTT. Translated, it gives CASSLDRTRTDTQYF. Full variable domain (rest looked up from reference TRBV7-6 and TRBJ2-3): GAGVSQSPRYKVTKRGQDVALRCDPISGHVSLYWYRQALGQGPEFLTYFNYEAQQDKSGLPNDRFSAERPEGSISTLTIQRTEQRDSAMYRCASSLDRTRTDTQYFGPGTRLTVL.

The rearrangement joins TRBV2 to TRBJ2-7; the D gene is possibly TRBD2 (6 bases). Germline V lookup: CDR1 SNHLY, CDR2 FYNNEI. CDR3 length: 14 amino acids. The ends were cut back, 5 bases at V and 2 bases at J, with 13 bases in the middle. In DNA form, the CDR3 reads TGTGCCAGCAGTACGGGACTTCCAGCCTACGAGCAGTACTTC. Translated: CASSTGLPAYEQYF.

The chain joins TRBV6-5 to TRBJ2-1, with 11 bases that match TRBD2. Germline lookup yields CDR1 MNHEY and CDR2 SVGAGI. The length of the CDR3 is 12 residues. The junction had 3 bases not matched to a gene; V was cut back by 9 bases and J by 8 bases. The CDR3 DNA reads as TGTGCCAGTACTAGCGGGAGCCATGAGCAGTTCTTC. It encodes CASTSGSHEQFF.

This sequence joins TRBV5-6 and TRBJ2-7, with D maybe TRBD2 (6 bases). The CDR3 length is 14 residues. Trimming cost V 6 bases and J 3 bases, with 16 bases left between them. Germline loops: CDR1 SGHDT, CDR2 YYEEEE. CDR3 sequence (DNA): TGTGCCAGCATAAAACCGGGGGAGGACTACGAGCAGTACTTC. Encoded protein: CASIKPGEDYEQYF.

The gene calls are TRBV28 and TRBJ1-2; D may be TRBD1 (5 bases). The CDR3 is made up of 13 amino acids. Trimming took off 2 bases at V and 6 bases at J, with 10 bases between the two ends. From germline, CDR1 is MDHEN and CDR2 SYDVKM. CDR3: CASSLAGMDGYTF. The DNA for the CDR3 is TGTGCCAGCAGTTTAGCAGGGATGGATGGCTACACCTTC.